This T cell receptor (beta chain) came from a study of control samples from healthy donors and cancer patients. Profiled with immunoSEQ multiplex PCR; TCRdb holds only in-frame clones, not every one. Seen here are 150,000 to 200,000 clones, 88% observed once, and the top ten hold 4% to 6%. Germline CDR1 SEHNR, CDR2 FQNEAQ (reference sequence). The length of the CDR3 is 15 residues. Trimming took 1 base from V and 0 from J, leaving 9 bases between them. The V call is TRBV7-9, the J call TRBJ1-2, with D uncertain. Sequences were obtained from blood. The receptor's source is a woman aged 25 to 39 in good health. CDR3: CASSLGHGTNYGYTF. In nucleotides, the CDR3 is TGTGCCAGCAGCTTAGGCCACGGGACTAACTATGGCTACACCTTC.